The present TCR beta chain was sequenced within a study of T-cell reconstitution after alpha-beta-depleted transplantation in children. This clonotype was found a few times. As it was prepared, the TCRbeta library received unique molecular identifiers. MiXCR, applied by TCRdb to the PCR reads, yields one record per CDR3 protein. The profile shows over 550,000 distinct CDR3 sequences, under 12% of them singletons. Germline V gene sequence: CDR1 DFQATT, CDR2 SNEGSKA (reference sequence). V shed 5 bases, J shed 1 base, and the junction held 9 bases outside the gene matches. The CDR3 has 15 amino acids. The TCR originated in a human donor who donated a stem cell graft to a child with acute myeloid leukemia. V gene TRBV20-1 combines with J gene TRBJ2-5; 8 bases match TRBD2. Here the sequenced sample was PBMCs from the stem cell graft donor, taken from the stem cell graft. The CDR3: CSARLRTSPQETQYF. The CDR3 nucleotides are TGCAGTGCTCGGCTACGGACTAGCCCCCAAGAGACCCAGTACTTC.